The 2 T cell receptor beta chains reported below all come from one sample, sequenced in a study of control samples from healthy donors and cancer patients. TCRdb's copy holds only in-frame clones and misses some; the assay was immunoSEQ multiplex PCR. Found here are about 2,000 clones, around 84% of them singletons; the top ten hold roughly 11%. Sequenced: formalin-fixed, paraffin-embedded tissue. These receptors were obtained from a female donor with lung cancer.

The J gene is TRBJ2-4, the V gene TRBV30; a weak D match, TRBD1 (5 bases). The CDR3 totals 13 residues. Looked up from germline, CDR1 is GTSNPN and CDR2 is SVGIG (reference sequence). Trimming left V 1 base short and J 6 bases short, with 10 bases between. The CDR3 sequence is CAWSGTLGNIQYF. The CDR3 bases are TGTGCCTGGAGTGGGACATTAGGAAACATTCAGTACTTC.

CDR3 DNA: TGTGCCACCAGGGGACAGGGGGTCACAGATACGCAGTATTTT. This encodes CATRGQGVTDTQYF. The rearrangement joins TRBV24-1 to TRBJ2-3; TRBD1 aligns across 11 bases. Germline CDR1 is KGHDR and CDR2 is SFDVKD. This CDR3 is built from 14 residues. With 7 bases clipped from V and 2 bases from J, the junction kept 1 base outside the gene matches.